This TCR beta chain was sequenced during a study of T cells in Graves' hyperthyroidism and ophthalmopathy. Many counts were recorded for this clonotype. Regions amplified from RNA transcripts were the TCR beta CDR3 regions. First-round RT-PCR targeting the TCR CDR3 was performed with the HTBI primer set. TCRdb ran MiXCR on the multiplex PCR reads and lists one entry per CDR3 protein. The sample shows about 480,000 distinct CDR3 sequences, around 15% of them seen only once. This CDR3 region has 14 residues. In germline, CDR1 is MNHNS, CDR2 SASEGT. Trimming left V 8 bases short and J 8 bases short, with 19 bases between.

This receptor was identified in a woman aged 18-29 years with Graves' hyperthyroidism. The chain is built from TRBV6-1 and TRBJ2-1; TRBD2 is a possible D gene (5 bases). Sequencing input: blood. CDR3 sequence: CASGLGEGLYEQFF. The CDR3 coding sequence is TGTGCCAGCGGTTTAGGTGAGGGCCTCTATGAGCAGTTCTTC.